This T cell receptor (beta chain) was identified during a study of blood T cell repertoires in COVID-19 (dated by TCRdb to the early 2020s). With regard to the full study: Samples covering the acute and convalescent phases of COVID-19 were provided by collaborators in the United States, Italy and Spain. The material from the prospective study consisted of cDNA or gDNA derived from T cells, B-cell-depleted T cells, or PBMCs. Subjects who had been exposed to COVID-19, were actively infected with it, or had recovered from it provided the deeply sampled blood TCRbeta repertoires that made up the dataset. The repertoires were released in a freely available public database meant as a resource for research on the immune response to SARS-CoV-2. Samples were obtained from the ongoing ImmuneRACE study (first 160 participants) and from 950 to 1,500 subjects provided by 6 global collaborators. Sample metadata almost always included a de-identified subject ID, COVID-19 status, age in years and sex. Where available, HLA class I and class II types were obtained from metadata supplied by the sample provider rather than from assay-based typing.

Overall study results and their limits: Clinical and demographic metadata were provided uncurated, with the amount varying by source and participant.

The junction carries 14 bases between V and J, which are trimmed by 5 bases and 1 base respectively. The germline V gene (reference sequence) gives CDR1 as SSHAT and CDR2 as FNYEAQ. From the cysteine through the phenylalanine, the CDR3 covers 15 amino acids. Of all the DNA, just the CDR3 is kept, 45 bases in frame from base 1. The immunoSEQ Assay, a bias-controlled multiplex PCR, was used to amplify TCRbeta CDR3 regions from genomic DNA. On the authors' methods: The number of nucleated cells in each sample was estimated by amplification of reference gene primers within the assay. Sequence reads were collapsed and filtered to measure the absolute abundance of every unique TCRbeta CDR3 rearrangement. For each sample, productive Simpson clonality was calculated as the square root of Simpson's diversity index over productive rearrangements. Held by TCRdb, this immuneACCESS table contains in-frame sequences only and omits some clones. Under half of the omission traces to an unresolved V gene where checked; the cause of the rest is unknown. Clonal size and the V and J genes are those of that table, whereas D and trimming came from the DNA. The sample includes some 200,000 clones, with roughly 90% observed a single time. The top ten clonotypes cover under 3% of the sample.

Points on this clone: Its antigen has not been determined. No much larger clonotype is one base removed from it; base qualities were not supplied.

Participants in the prospective study were enrolled through a virtual design, were aged roughly 18 to 100 years, and lived in roughly 24 United States geographic areas. To assign participants to cohorts, the prospective study relied on clinical history that participants themselves reported in a screening survey and a study questionnaire. Recovered participants in ImmuneRACE Cohort 3 were defined as having two consecutive negative NP/OP PCR tests, clearance from a healthcare professional, or resolution of symptoms. In the prospective study, mobile phlebotomists collected whole blood, serum and a nasopharyngeal or oropharyngeal swab from each participant. Additional blood draws and questionnaires over an approximately 2-month period could optionally be provided by prospective study participants. Before DNA extraction, blood samples from the prospective study were shipped at room temperature or frozen.

Material: PBMCs or T cells enriched from blood (not recorded which). This receptor was taken from a woman in her thirties who had recovered from COVID-19. The rearranged segments are TRBV7-7 and TRBJ1-1; the best D guess is TRBD1, with 6 bases matching. In nucleotides, the sequence is TGTGCCAGCAGCGCATGGACAGAGCGGAACACTGAAGCTTTCTTT. It specifies CASSAWTERNTEAFF.